This T cell receptor beta chain was observed in a study of blood T cell repertoires in COVID-19. Sequencing used immunoSEQ multiplex PCR; TCRdb keeps in-frame clones, though not all of them. This repertoire shows around 63,000 clones, about 89% found once; its top ten account for about 6.8%. This CDR3 region has 13 residues. In germline, CDR1 is WSHSY, CDR2 SAAADI. Unmatched junction bases numbered 1, after V lost 3 bases and J lost 2 bases. The source material was peripheral blood. The chain carries TRBV10-2 and TRBJ2-7, with 7 bases identical to TRBD1. The receptor was derived from a man aged 55-75 years with acute or convalescent COVID-19. CDR3 bases: TGCGCCAGCAGTGATGGACAGGCCTACGAGCAGTACTTC. This gives the protein CASSDGQAYEQYF.